The 17 T cell receptor beta chains given below trace back to one sample, sequenced in a study of OX40 agonist ivuxolimab in advanced cancers. Library prep was done by the immunoSEQ multiplex PCR assay. TCRdb's version of the immuneACCESS table is confined to in-frame rearrangements and falls short of the full clone set. An unresolved V gene accounts for under half of the shortfall where checked; the remainder is of unknown origin. Counted in this sample were 95,000 to 150,000 clones; 93% of them appeared once. Roughly 0.15% of the sample is held by the ten biggest clonotypes. The sequenced sample was CD4+ or CD8+ T cells sorted from blood, obtained in a trial of the OX40 agonist ivuxolimab. These receptors all stem from an adult with an advanced solid tumor such as melanoma, head and neck, liver or kidney cancer.

The rearrangement links TRBV7-3 to TRBJ2-2; D unresolved. The CDR3 is 15 residues long. Germline CDR1 and CDR2: SGHTA and FQGTGA. V lost 0 bases to trimming and J lost 1 base, with 6 bases between them. CDR3 sequence: CASSLTAGNTGELFF. CDR3 coding DNA: TGTGCCAGCAGCTTAACGGCAGGGAACACCGGGGAGCTGTTTTTT.

The CDR3 region has the DNA TGTGCCAGCAGCTTGGTAGCTGGAAACACCATATATTTT. Translated, it gives CASSLVAGNTIYF. The chain carries TRBV5-4 and TRBJ1-3; no firm D call. Per germline, CDR1 SGHNT and CDR2 YYREEE (reference sequence). The length of the CDR3 is 13 residues. Trimming removed 0 bases from V and 2 bases from J, with 3 bases in between. The full variable domain, in which reference TRBV5-4 and TRBJ1-3 provide the parts outside the CDR3, is ETGVTQSPTHLIKTRGQQVTLRCSSQSGHNTVSWYQQALGQGPQFIFQYYREEENGRGNFPPRFSGLQFPNYSSELNVNALELDDSALYLCASSLVAGNTIYFGEGSWLTVV.

The chain is built from TRBV28 and TRBJ1-6; D is undetermined. This CDR3 region has 13 residues. V lost 6 bases and J 3 bases, leaving 6 bases between the germline ends. Germline CDR1 reads MDHEN; CDR2 reads SYDVKM. The DNA of the CDR3 is TGTGCCAGCAGGGGCGGCTATAATTCACCCCTCCACTTT. Translation: CASRGGYNSPLHF. Using reference TRBV28 and TRBJ1-6 for the parts outside the CDR3, the full variable domain is DVKVTQSSRYLVKRTGEKVFLECVQDMDHENMFWYRQDPGLGLRLIYFSYDVKMKEKGDIPEGYSVSREKKERFSLILESASTNQTSMYLCASRGGYNSPLHFGNGTRLTVT.

This rearrangement joins TRBV7-2 to TRBJ2-1; no reliable D call. Germline V gene sequence: CDR1 SGHTA, CDR2 FQGNSA. The CDR3 totals 14 residues. V shed 2 bases and J shed 10 bases, with 15 bases lying between them. The CDR3 DNA reads TGTGCCAGCAGCTTAAGCGACCCCTCTCTCGAGCAGTTCTTC. Translation gives CASSLSDPSLEQFF. The full variable domain, rest sourced from reference TRBV7-2 and TRBJ2-1, is GAGVSQSPSNKVTEKGKDVELRCDPISGHTALYWYRQSLGQGLEFLIYFQGNSAPDKSGLPSDRFSAERTGGSVSTLTIQRTQQEDSAVYLCASSLSDPSLEQFFGPGTRLTVL.

V usage is TRBV7-9 and J usage is TRBJ2-7, with D perhaps matching TRBD1 or TRBD2 (5 bases each). Trimming removed 5 bases at V and 7 bases at J, with 15 bases between. The CDR3 has 13 residues. Germline CDR1 SEHNR, CDR2 FQNEAQ (reference sequence). The CDR3 spells CASSPGTTLEQYF. DNA for the CDR3: TGTGCCAGCAGCCCGGGGACGACGTTGGAGCAGTACTTC.

The rearrangement links TRBV28 to TRBJ2-7; D may be TRBD2 (5 bases). V lost 2 bases to trimming and J lost 5 bases, with 16 bases between them. Per germline, CDR1 MDHEN and CDR2 SYDVKM. The CDR3 totals 15 residues. The CDR3 nucleotides read TGTGCCAGCAGTTTACGCGGGCCCACTCTTAACGAGCAGTACTTC. It translates to CASSLRGPTLNEQYF. The whole variable domain, filled in from reference TRBV28 and TRBJ2-7, reads DVKVTQSSRYLVKRTGEKVFLECVQDMDHENMFWYRQDPGLGLRLIYFSYDVKMKEKGDIPEGYSVSREKKERFSLILESASTNQTSMYLCASSLRGPTLNEQYFGPGTRLTVT.

The chain joins TRBV7-8 to TRBJ1-2; D unclear. The V and J ends lost 5 bases and 8 bases respectively, with 15 bases between them. Germline CDR1 and CDR2: SGHVS and FQNEAQ. The CDR3 contains 13 residues. The CDR3 loop reads CASSPGPQEGYTF. CDR3 nucleotides: TGTGCCAGCAGCCCAGGACCGCAGGAAGGCTACACCTTC.

The chain links TRBV5-1 to TRBJ2-7; D is ambiguous. V was pared by 0 bases and J by 6 bases, with 16 bases between. This CDR3 comprises 15 residues. The germline V gene encodes CDR1 SGHRS and CDR2 YFSETQ. The CDR3, as DNA: TGCGCCAGCAGCTTGGGGTCGGCGATCCCCCTCGAGCAGTACTTC. This sequence encodes CASSLGSAIPLEQYF.

J is TRBJ1-4 and V is TRBV18; D gene unclear. V dropped 3 bases and J dropped 5 bases, with 13 bases sitting between them. The CDR3 has 15 residues. Germline V CDR1 and CDR2: KGHSH, LQKENI. The CDR3 coding sequence is TGTGCCAGCTCACCTTGGGCCGATGAAAATGAAAAACTGTTTTTT. It yields the protein CASSPWADENEKLFF.

CDR3 in DNA: TGTGCCTGGAGTCCCCAGAAAGACTATGGCTACACCTTC. Protein sequence: CAWSPQKDYGYTF. The V call is TRBV30, the J call TRBJ1-2; D is unresolved. The germline V gene encodes CDR1 GTSNPN and CDR2 SVGIG (reference sequence). CDR3 length: 13 residues. Deletions cut 2 bases from V and 3 bases from J, with 10 bases between. Drawing the rest from reference TRBV30 and TRBJ1-2, the complete variable domain is SQTIHQWPATLVQPVGSPLSLECTVEGTSNPNLYWYRQAAGRGLQLLFYSVGIGQISSEVPQNLSASRPQDRQFILSSKKLLLSDSGFYLCAWSPQKDYGYTFGSGTRLTVV.

The chain employs TRBV28 and TRBJ2-7; 8 bases fit TRBD1. The CDR3 sequence is 12 residues long. Germline CDR1 is MDHEN and CDR2 is SYDVKM. V lost 8 bases, J lost 1 base, and 1 base stayed unmatched. CDR3 loop: CASRQGSYEQYF. The CDR3 DNA sequence: TGTGCCAGCCGACAGGGGTCCTACGAGCAGTACTTC.

The chain joins TRBV2 to TRBJ1-6, with TRBD1 matching 8 bases. The length of the CDR3 is 14 residues. Germline assignment: CDR1 SNHLY and CDR2 FYNNEI. The V gene end was trimmed by 2 bases and the J gene end by 14 bases; junction bases not matched to a gene: 8. In DNA form, the CDR3 reads TGTGCCAGCAGTGAAACAGGGGGGTATGTGGCCCTCCACTTT. Its protein product is CASSETGGYVALHF.

V and J are TRBV11-2 and TRBJ2-2; 12 bases fit TRBD2. V shed 6 bases and J 7 bases; nucleotides not matched to a gene: 9. Germline CDR1 and CDR2: SGHAT and FQNNGV. This CDR3 has 16 residues. The CDR3 nucleotides read TGTGCCAGCAGGGCACTAGCGGGAGGAGCGGGCGGGGAGCTGTTTTTT. The encoded protein is CASRALAGGAGGELFF.

This rearrangement joins TRBV28 to TRBJ1-5; possibly TRBD1 for D (6 bases). The CDR3 runs to 12 residues. The V end was cut by 10 bases, the J end by 1 base, with 8 bases between. In germline, CDR1 is MDHEN, CDR2 SYDVKM. The CDR3 reads CAIRGSNQPQHF. The CDR3 DNA reads as TGTGCCATTAGGGGGAGCAATCAGCCCCAGCATTTT.

The genes are TRBV7-6 and TRBJ2-7, with 7 bases identical to TRBD2. V lost 1 base to trimming and J lost 0 bases; unmatched junction nucleotides: 6. The CDR3 runs to 16 residues. The germline V gene has CDR1 SGHVS and CDR2 FNYEAQ. The chain's CDR3 is CASSLGSRGTSYEQYF. The CDR3 nucleotides read TGTGCCAGCAGCTTAGGGTCGCGGGGGACCTCCTACGAGCAGTACTTC.

This chain uses TRBV5-1 with TRBJ2-1; no firm D call. Germline values: CDR1 SGHRS, CDR2 YFSETQ. The V end lost 4 bases, the J end lost 4 bases, and 21 bases lay between the germline ends. The CDR3 loop spans 17 amino acids. CDR3 in DNA: TGCGCCAGCAGCCGCAAGGTGTGGCTAACAGAGTACAATGAGCAGTTCTTC. Amino acids: CASSRKVWLTEYNEQFF. Full variable domain (outside the CDR3, taken from reference TRBV5-1 and TRBJ2-1): KAGVTQTPRYLIKTRGQQVTLSCSPISGHRSVSWYQQTPGQGLQFLFEYFSETQRNKGNFPGRFSGRQFSNSRSEMNVSTLELGDSALYLCASSRKVWLTEYNEQFFGPGTRLTVL.

The chain recombines TRBV6-1 with TRBJ1-2; perhaps TRBD1 as D (6 bases). The CDR3 length is 15 residues. Germline V gene sequence: CDR1 MNHNS, CDR2 SASEGT. Trimming removed 6 bases at V and 1 base at J, with 15 bases between. CDR3 nucleotides: TGTGCCAGCAGAGCCGACAGGTTTGGTAACTATGGCTACACCTTC. Translation gives CASRADRFGNYGYTF.